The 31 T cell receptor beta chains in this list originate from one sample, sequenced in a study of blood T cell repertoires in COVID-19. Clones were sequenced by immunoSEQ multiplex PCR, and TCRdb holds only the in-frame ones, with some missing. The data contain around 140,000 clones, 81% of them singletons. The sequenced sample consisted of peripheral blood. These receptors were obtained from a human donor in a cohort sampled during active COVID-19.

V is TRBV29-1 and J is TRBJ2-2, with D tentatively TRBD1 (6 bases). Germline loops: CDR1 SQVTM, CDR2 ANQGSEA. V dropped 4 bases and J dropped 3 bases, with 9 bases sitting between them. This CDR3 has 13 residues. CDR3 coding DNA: TGCAGCGTTGCAGGGGTTGACACCGGGGAGCTGTTTTTT. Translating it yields CSVAGVDTGELFF.

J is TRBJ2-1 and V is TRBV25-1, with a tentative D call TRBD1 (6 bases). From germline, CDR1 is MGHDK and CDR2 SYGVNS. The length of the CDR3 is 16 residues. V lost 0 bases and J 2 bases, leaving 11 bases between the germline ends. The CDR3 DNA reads TGTGCCAGCAGTGAATATAAACAGGGAGCCTACAATGAGCAGTTCTTC. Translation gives CASSEYKQGAYNEQFF.

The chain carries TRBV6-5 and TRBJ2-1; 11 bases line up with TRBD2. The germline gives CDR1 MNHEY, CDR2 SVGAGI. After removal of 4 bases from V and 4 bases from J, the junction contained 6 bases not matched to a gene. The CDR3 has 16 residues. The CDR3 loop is CASSSGSGRVYNEQFF. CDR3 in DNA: TGTGCCAGCAGTTCTGGTAGCGGGAGGGTATACAATGAGCAGTTCTTC.

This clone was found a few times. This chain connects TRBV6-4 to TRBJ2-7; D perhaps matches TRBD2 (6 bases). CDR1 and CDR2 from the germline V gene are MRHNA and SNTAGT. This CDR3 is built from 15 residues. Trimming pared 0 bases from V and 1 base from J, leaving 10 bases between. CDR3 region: CASSDSFGGSYEQYF. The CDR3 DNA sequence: TGTGCCAGCAGTGACTCTTTCGGGGGTTCCTACGAGCAGTACTTC.

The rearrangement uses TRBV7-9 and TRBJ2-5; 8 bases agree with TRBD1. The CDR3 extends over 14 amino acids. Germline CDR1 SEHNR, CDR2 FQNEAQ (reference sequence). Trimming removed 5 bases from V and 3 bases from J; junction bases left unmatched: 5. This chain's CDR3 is CASSPQQGEETQYF. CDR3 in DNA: TGTGCCAGCAGCCCCCAACAGGGGGAAGAGACCCAGTACTTC.

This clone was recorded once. As DNA, the CDR3 is TGTGCCAGCAGACCAAGGACTAGCGGGGGTTACAATGAGCAGTTCTTC. Translating gives CASRPRTSGGYNEQFF. This chain uses TRBV2 with TRBJ2-1; 13 bases are a match to TRBD2. CDR1 is SNHLY and CDR2 is FYNNEI in the germline V gene. With V trimmed by 6 bases and J by 4 bases, 6 bases remained unmatched. The CDR3 extends over 16 amino acids.

CDR3 region: CASSPMVLLADTQYF. The CDR3 coding sequence is TGTGCCAGCTCACCGATGGTTTTACTGGCAGATACGCAGTATTTT. This chain connects TRBV18 to TRBJ2-3; D is uncertain. Trimming shortened V by 3 bases and J by 4 bases, and 14 bases separated the two germline ends. Per the germline V gene, CDR1 is KGHSH and CDR2 is LQKENI. CDR3 length: 15 amino acids.

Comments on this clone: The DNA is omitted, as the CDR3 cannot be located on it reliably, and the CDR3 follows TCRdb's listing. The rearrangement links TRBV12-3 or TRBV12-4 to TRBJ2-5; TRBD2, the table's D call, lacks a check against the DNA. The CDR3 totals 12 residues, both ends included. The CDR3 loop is CASSSSVETQYF.

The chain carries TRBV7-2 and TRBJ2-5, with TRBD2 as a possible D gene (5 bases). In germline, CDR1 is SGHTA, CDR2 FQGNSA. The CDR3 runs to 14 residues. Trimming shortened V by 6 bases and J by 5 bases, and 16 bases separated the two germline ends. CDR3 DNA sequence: TGTGCCAGCAGTCAAGGGCGAGGGTGGGAGACCCAGTACTTC. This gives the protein CASSQGRGWETQYF.

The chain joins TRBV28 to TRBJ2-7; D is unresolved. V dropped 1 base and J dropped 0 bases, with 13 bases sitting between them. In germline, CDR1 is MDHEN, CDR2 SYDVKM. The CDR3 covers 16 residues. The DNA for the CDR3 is TGTGCCAGCAGTTTATCGATTGCGTTTAGCTCCTACGAGCAGTACTTC. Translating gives CASSLSIAFSSYEQYF.

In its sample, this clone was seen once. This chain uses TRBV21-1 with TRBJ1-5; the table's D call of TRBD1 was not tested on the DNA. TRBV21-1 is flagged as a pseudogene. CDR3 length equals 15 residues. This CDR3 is CASSKAGDINQPQHF. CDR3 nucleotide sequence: TGTGCCAGCAGCAAAGCAGGGGACATTAATCAGCCCCAGCATTTT.

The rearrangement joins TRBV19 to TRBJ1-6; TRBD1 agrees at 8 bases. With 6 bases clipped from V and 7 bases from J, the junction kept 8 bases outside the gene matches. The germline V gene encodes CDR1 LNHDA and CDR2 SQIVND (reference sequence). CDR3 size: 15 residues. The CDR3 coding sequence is TGTGCCAGTAGGGGAGGAGGACAGGGCAATTCACCCCTCCACTTT. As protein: CASRGGGQGNSPLHF.

CDR3 protein: CASSFRRLAETDTQYF. The CDR3 nucleotides read TGTGCCAGCAGCTTTCGGCGGCTAGCGGAGACAGATACGCAGTATTTT. The V and J genes are TRBV5-4 and TRBJ2-3, with 7 positions matching TRBD2. The CDR3 runs to 16 residues. Germline loops: CDR1 SGHNT, CDR2 YYREEE (reference sequence). V was pared by 2 bases and J by 3 bases, with 9 bases of the junction left unmatched. Using reference TRBV5-4 and TRBJ2-3 for the parts outside the CDR3, the full variable domain is ETGVTQSPTHLIKTRGQQVTLRCSSQSGHNTVSWYQQALGQGPQFIFQYYREEENGRGNFPPRFSGLQFPNYSSELNVNALELDDSALYLCASSFRRLAETDTQYFGPGTRLTVL.

The DNA for the CDR3 is TGCAGTGCTAGTCGGCAAAGGGGCGAGCAGTACTTC. It codes for CSASRQRGEQYF. The chain links TRBV20-1 to TRBJ2-7; TRBD1 is a possible D gene (5 bases). This CDR3 has 12 residues. The V gene's germline CDR1 is DFQATT and CDR2 SNEGSKA (reference sequence). Trimming removed 3 bases at V and 6 bases at J, with 12 bases between.

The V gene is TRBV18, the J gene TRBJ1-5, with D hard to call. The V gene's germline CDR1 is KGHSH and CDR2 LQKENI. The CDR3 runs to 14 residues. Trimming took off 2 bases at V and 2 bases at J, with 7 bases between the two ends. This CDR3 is CASSPNSGNQPQHF. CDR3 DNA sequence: TGTGCCAGCTCACCAAACTCGGGCAATCAGCCCCAGCATTTT.

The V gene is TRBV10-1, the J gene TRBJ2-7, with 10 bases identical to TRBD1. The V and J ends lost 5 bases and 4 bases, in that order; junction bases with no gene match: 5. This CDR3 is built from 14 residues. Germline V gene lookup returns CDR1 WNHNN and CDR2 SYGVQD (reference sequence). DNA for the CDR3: TGCGCCAGCAGTTCACCGGGACAGGGGTACGAGCAGTACTTC. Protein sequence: CASSSPGQGYEQYF.

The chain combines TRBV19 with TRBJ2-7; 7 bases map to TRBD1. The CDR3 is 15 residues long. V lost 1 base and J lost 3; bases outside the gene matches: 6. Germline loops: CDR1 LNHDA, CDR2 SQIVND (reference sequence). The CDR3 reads CASSIAGTEVYEQYF. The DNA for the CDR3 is TGTGCCAGTAGTATAGCCGGGACAGAGGTCTACGAGCAGTACTTC.

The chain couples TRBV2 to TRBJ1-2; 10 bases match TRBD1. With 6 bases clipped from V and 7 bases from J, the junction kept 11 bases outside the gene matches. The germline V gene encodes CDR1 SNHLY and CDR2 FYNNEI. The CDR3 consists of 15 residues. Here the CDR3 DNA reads TGTGCCAGCAGGGCTTCCGGGACAGGGGCTGCTGGCTACACCTTC. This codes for CASRASGTGAAGYTF.

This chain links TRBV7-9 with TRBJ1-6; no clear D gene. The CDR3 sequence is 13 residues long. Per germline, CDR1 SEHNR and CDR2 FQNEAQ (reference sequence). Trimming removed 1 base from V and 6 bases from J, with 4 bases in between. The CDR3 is CASSLESNSPLHF. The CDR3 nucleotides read TGTGCCAGCAGCTTAGAGAGTAATTCACCCCTCCACTTT.

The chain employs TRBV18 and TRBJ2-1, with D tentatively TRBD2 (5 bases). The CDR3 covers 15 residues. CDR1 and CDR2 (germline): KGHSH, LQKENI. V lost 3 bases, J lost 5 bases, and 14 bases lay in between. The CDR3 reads CASSPPGIRDNEQFF. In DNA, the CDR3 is TGTGCCAGCTCACCGCCGGGAATTCGAGACAATGAGCAGTTCTTC.

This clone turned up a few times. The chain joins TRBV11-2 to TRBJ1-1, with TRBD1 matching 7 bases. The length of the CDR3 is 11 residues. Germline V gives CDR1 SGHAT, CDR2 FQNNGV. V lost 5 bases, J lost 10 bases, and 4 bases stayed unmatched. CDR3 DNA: TGTGCCAGCAGCACAGGGGTTTTAGCTTTCTTT. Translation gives CASSTGVLAFF.

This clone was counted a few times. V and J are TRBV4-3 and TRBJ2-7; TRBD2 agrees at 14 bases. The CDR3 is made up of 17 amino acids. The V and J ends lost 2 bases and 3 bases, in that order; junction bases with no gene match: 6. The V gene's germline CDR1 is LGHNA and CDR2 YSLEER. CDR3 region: CASSQSGGLAGDYEQYF. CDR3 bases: TGCGCCAGCAGCCAATCCGGGGGACTAGCGGGAGACTACGAGCAGTACTTC.

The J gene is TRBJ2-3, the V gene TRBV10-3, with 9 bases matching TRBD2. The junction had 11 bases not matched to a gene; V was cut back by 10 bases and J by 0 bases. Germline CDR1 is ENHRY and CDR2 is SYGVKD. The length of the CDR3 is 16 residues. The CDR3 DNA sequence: TGTGCCACCATGAGCGGGAGGACCACTAGCACAGATACGCAGTATTTT. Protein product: CATMSGRTTSTDTQYF.

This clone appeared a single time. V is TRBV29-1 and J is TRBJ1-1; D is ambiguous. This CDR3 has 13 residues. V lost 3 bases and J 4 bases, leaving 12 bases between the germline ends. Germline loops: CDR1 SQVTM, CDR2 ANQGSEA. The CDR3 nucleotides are TGCAGCGTTGACCGGGATTGGGGCACTGAAGCTTTCTTT. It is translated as CSVDRDWGTEAFF.

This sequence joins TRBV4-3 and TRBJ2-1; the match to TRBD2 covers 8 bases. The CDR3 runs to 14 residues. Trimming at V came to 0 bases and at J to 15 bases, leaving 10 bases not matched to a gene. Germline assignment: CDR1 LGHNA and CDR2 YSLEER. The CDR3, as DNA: TGCGCCAGCAGCCAAGATAGTAGCGGGATTCCGTTGTTCTTC. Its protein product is CASSQDSSGIPLFF.

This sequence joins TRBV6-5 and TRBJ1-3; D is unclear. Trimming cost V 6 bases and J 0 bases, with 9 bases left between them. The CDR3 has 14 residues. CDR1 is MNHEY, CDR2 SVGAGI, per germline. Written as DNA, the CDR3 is TGTGCCAGCAGACAGTCCTACTCTGGAAACACCATATATTTT. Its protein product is CASRQSYSGNTIYF.

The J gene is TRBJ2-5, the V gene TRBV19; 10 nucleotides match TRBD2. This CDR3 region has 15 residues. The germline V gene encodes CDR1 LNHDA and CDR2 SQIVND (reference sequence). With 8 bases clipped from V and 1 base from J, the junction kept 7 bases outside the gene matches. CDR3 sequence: CASAGSGGGQETQYF. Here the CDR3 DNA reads TGTGCCAGTGCGGGGAGCGGGGGGGGCCAAGAGACCCAGTACTTC.

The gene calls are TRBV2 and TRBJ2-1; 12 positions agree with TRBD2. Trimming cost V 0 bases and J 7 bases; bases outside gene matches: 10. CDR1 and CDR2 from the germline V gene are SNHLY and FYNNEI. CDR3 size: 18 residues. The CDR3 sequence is CASSEATSGSSIGNEQFF. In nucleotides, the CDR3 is TGTGCCAGCAGTGAAGCGACTAGCGGGAGCTCTATAGGAAATGAGCAGTTCTTC.

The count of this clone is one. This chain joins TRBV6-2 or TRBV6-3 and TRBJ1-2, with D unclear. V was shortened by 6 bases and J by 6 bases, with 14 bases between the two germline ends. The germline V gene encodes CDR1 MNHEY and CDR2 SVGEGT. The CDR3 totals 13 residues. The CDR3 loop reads CASSLRMRHGYTF. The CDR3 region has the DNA TGTGCCAGCAGCCTGCGAATGCGGCATGGCTACACCTTC.

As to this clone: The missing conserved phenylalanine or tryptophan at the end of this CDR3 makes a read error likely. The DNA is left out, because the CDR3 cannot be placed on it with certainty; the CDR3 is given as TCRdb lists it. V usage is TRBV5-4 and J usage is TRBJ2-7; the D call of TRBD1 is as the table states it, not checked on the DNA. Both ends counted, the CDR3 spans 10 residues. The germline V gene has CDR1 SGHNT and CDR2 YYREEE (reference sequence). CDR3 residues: CASSLRAQGA.

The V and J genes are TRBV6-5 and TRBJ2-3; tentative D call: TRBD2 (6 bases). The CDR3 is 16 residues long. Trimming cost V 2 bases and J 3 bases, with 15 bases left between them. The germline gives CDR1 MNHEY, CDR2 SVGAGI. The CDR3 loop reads CASSYVAGNPTDTQYF. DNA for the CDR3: TGTGCCAGCAGTTACGTGGCGGGAAACCCAACAGATACGCAGTATTTT.